These 16 T cell receptor beta chains came from one sample sequenced in a study of persistence of HIV-infected CD4 T cells (dated by TCRdb to about 2020). The sample's treatment or condition, from its label and the paper: suppressive antiretroviral therapy. Lysates of CMV-infected fibroblasts at around 10 ug/mL were used to stimulate the cells. Memory populations depleted of antigen-responding cells were obtained by sorting nonresponding CD40L-negative CD69-negative CD45RO-high memory CD4+ T cells. The immunoSEQ hsTCRB assay version 4 in survey mode was used to sequence TCRbeta repertoires from genomic DNA. The immuneACCESS repertoire file appears here via TCRdb, limited to in-frame rearrangements. These files lack a portion of the clones; in checked studies, under half of the deficit traces to unresolved V genes, and the cause of the others is not known. The sample includes tens of thousands of clones, with approximately 80% observed a single time. The ten largest clones take up around 1.5% of the sample.

These receptors are not linked to any known antigen. Material: CD4+ T cells sorted from PBMCs after approximately 20-hour stimulation, obtained from a patient who received antiretroviral therapy. The sample's cell subset or site, from its label and the paper: CD40L-CD69- CD45RO-high memory CD4 T cells not responding to CMV lysate. These receptors came from an adult man with HIV who was CMV-seropositive.

This clone appeared a single time. This sequence joins TRBV7-2 and TRBJ1-2; tentative D call: TRBD1 (6 bases). Trimming left V 5 bases short and J 0 bases short, with 10 bases between. Germline CDR1 and CDR2: SGHTA and FQGNSA. The CDR3 loop spans 14 amino acids. The CDR3 reads CASSKDRANYGYTF. For the CDR3, the DNA is TGTGCCAGCAGCAAGGACAGAGCTAACTATGGCTACACCTTC.

The chain employs TRBV7-6 and TRBJ2-7; D gene ambiguous. Germline CDR1 reads SGHVS; CDR2 reads FNYEAQ. Trimming removed 5 bases at V and 3 bases at J, with 17 bases between. The CDR3 loop spans 15 amino acids. CDR3 bases: TGTGCCAGCAGCCCCCTGGCAGGAGCTATCTACGAGCAGTACTTC. Translating gives CASSPLAGAIYEQYF. The variable domain in full, with the rest retrieved from reference TRBV7-6 and TRBJ2-7, is GAGVSQSPRYKVTKRGQDVALRCDPISGHVSLYWYRQALGQGPEFLTYFNYEAQQDKSGLPNDRFSAERPEGSISTLTIQRTEQRDSAMYRCASSPLAGAIYEQYFGPGTRLTVT.

In this sample, this clone turned up a few times. The chain recombines TRBV19 with TRBJ1-5; D may be TRBD1 (6 bases). The germline V gene encodes CDR1 LNHDA and CDR2 SQIVND (reference sequence). The CDR3 length is 14 residues. V was shortened by 7 bases and J by 5 bases, with 15 bases between the two germline ends. CDR3 amino acids: CASTLANRDQPQHF. In nucleotides, the CDR3 is TGTGCCAGTACCCTGGCCAACAGGGATCAGCCCCAGCATTTT.

The rearrangement joins TRBV24-1 to TRBJ2-5; perhaps TRBD1 as D (6 bases). The CDR3 spans 14 residues. V was shortened by 4 bases and J by 3 bases, with 11 bases between the two germline ends. The germline V gene has CDR1 KGHDR and CDR2 SFDVKD. CDR3 sequence: CATSEPGQKETQYF. As DNA, the CDR3 is TGTGCCACCAGTGAACCAGGACAGAAAGAGACCCAGTACTTC.

This clone came up once. The CDR3 bases are TGTGCCAGTAGTATAGAGGGGGAGGGGAGGCAGTTCTTC. As protein: CASSIEGEGRQFF. The chain uses TRBV19 and TRBJ2-1, with 7 bases lining up with TRBD2. This CDR3 is built from 13 residues. Germline V gene lookup returns CDR1 LNHDA and CDR2 SQIVND (reference sequence). The junction had 5 bases not matched to a gene; V was cut back by 0 bases and J by 12 bases. Complete variable domain (other parts from reference TRBV19 and TRBJ2-1): DGGITQSPKYLFRKEGQNVTLSCEQNLNHDAMYWYRQDPGQGLRLIYYSQIVNDFQKGDIAEGYSVSREKKESFPLTVTSAQKNPTAFYLCASSIEGEGRQFFGPGTRLTVL.

V gene TRBV2 combines with J gene TRBJ1-6, with 8 bases aligning to TRBD1. Germline assignment: CDR1 SNHLY and CDR2 FYNNEI. The V and J ends lost 7 bases and 6 bases, in that order; junction bases with no gene match: 8. This CDR3 comprises 15 residues. DNA for the CDR3: TGTGCCAGCACCCAAAGGACAGGGTCTAATTCACCCCTCCACTTT. Its translation is CASTQRTGSNSPLHF.

V usage is TRBV12-3 or TRBV12-4 and J usage is TRBJ1-3; D remains ambiguous. V shed 2 bases and J shed 6 bases, with 5 bases lying between them. The CDR3 has 12 amino acids. CDR3 loop: CASSLMVNTIYF. CDR3 DNA: TGTGCCAGCAGTTTAATGGTAAACACCATATATTTT.

The chain combines TRBV3-1 (or the pseudogene TRBV3-2) with TRBJ2-4; TRBD2 matches at 9 bases. V shed 5 bases, J shed 5 bases, and the junction held 4 bases outside the gene matches. The CDR3 has 14 residues. From germline, CDR1 is LGHDT and CDR2 YNNKEL (reference sequence). CDR3 coding DNA: TGTGCCAGCAGCGCTCGGACTAGCGAAAACATTCAGTACTTC. This translates into CASSARTSENIQYF.

The rearrangement uses TRBV27 and TRBJ1-1; no firm D call. Trimming took 5 bases from V and 0 from J, leaving 10 bases between them. The CDR3 runs to 14 residues. The germline V gene encodes CDR1 MNHEY and CDR2 SMNVEV (reference sequence). CDR3: CASSPLPVNTEAFF. CDR3 nucleotides: TGTGCCAGCAGTCCTCTGCCAGTGAACACTGAAGCTTTCTTT.

This clone is a singleton in its sample. The chain recombines TRBV19 with TRBJ2-3; no firm D call. The CDR3 totals 15 residues. V lost 1 base and J lost 6, with 14 bases in between. Germline-derived CDR1 and CDR2 are LNHDA and SQIVND (reference sequence). CDR3 region: CASSIGDKITDTQYF. As DNA, the CDR3 is TGTGCCAGTAGTATAGGGGATAAAATCACCGATACGCAGTATTTT.

The gene calls are TRBV19 and TRBJ2-4; D might be TRBD1 (6 bases). CDR1 LNHDA and CDR2 SQIVND come from the germline V gene (reference sequence). Trimming shortened V by 3 bases and J by 0 bases, and 15 bases separated the two germline ends. The length of the CDR3 is 17 residues. CDR3 protein: CASSIEVTGLAKNIQYF. The CDR3 coding sequence is TGTGCCAGTAGTATCGAAGTAACAGGGCTAGCCAAAAACATTCAGTACTTC.

The J gene is TRBJ1-1, the V gene TRBV28; D remains ambiguous. This CDR3 region has 14 residues. V was shortened by 5 bases and J by 3 bases, with 13 bases between the two germline ends. CDR1 is MDHEN and CDR2 is SYDVKM in the germline V gene. The CDR3 here is CASSAPKRDTEAFF. CDR3 coding DNA: TGTGCCAGCAGTGCCCCGAAGAGAGACACTGAAGCTTTCTTT.

Only one count was recorded for this clone. V is TRBV15 and J is TRBJ2-3, with D unresolved. Germline V gives CDR1 LNHNV, CDR2 YYDKDF (reference sequence). V gave up 0 bases and J gave up 0 bases, with 7 bases separating them. The CDR3 totals 15 residues. The CDR3 sequence is CATSRDQSSTDTQYF. In DNA form, the CDR3 reads TGTGCCACCAGCAGAGACCAGAGCAGCACAGATACGCAGTATTTT.

This clone was counted a few times. The chain's CDR3 is CASSLAGATGELFF. In DNA form, the CDR3 reads TGTGCCAGCAGCCTAGCAGGGGCCACCGGGGAGCTGTTTTTT. The chain links TRBV3-1 (or the pseudogene TRBV3-2) to TRBJ2-2; the D gene is possibly TRBD1 (6 bases). V shed 4 bases and J shed 4 bases, with 10 bases lying between them. This CDR3 region has 14 residues. From germline, CDR1 is LGHDT and CDR2 YNNKEL (reference sequence).

The rearrangement joins TRBV4-1 to TRBJ2-5, with no clear D. Trimming stripped 4 bases from V and 3 bases from J, with 9 bases between. This CDR3 region has 13 residues. CDR1 is MGHRA, CDR2 YSYEKL, per germline. The CDR3 bases are TGCGCCAGCAGCCTGTCTGAGGAAGAGACCCAGTACTTC. It specifies CASSLSEEETQYF.

The chain carries TRBV19 and TRBJ2-2, with 9 bases identical to TRBD1. The CDR3 is 16 residues long. Per germline, CDR1 LNHDA and CDR2 SQIVND (reference sequence). The ends lost 5 bases at V and 5 bases at J; junction bases unmatched: 9. The CDR3 sequence: CASSSGTGFRTGELFF. In DNA, the CDR3 is TGTGCCAGTAGTTCAGGGACAGGGTTTCGGACCGGGGAGCTGTTTTTT.